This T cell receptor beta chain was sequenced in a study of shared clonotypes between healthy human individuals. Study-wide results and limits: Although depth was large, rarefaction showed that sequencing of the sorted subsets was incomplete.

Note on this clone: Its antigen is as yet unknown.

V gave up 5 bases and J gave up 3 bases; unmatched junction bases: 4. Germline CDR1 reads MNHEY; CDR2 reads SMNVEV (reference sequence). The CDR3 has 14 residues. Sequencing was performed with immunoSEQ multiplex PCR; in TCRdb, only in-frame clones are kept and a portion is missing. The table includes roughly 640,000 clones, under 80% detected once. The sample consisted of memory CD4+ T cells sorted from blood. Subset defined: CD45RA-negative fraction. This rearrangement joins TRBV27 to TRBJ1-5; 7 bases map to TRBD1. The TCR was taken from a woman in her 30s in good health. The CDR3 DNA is TGTGCCAGCAGTCAACAGGGGATCAATCAGCCCCAGCATTTT. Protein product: CASSQQGINQPQHF.